This T cell receptor (beta chain) was sequenced during a study of beta chain features in type 1 diabetes. This clone was seen at least ten times. What it binds is not known. Since all of the isolated RNA was reverse transcribed, expressed TCRB transcripts were what got sequenced. Using immunoSEQ multiplex PCR, the repertoire was profiled, and TCRdb retains in-frame clones only, with some absent. The sample has nearly 350,000 clones, roughly 9% seen once. Sorted populations all exceeded 98% purity. The V end was cut by 5 bases, the J end by 7 bases, with 9 bases between. There are 11 residues in the CDR3. The germline V gene has CDR1 SGHTA and CDR2 FQGNSA. Study observations and caveats: Within each of all four CD4+ subsets, Type 1 diabetes patients had TCRB CDR3s that were moderately but significantly shorter. Sequencing used cDNA, and cells with high TCR expression could therefore be over-represented. There were fewer insertions and more deletions at the VDJ junctions of type 1 diabetes patients.

Sample: central memory CD4+ T cells from blood. This rearrangement joins TRBV7-2 to TRBJ2-7; D gene ambiguous. This receptor was taken from a man aged 30 to 39 with type 1 diabetes. As DNA, the CDR3 is TGTGCCAGCAGCCAGCACGAAGAGCAGTACTTC. Translation: CASSQHEEQYF.